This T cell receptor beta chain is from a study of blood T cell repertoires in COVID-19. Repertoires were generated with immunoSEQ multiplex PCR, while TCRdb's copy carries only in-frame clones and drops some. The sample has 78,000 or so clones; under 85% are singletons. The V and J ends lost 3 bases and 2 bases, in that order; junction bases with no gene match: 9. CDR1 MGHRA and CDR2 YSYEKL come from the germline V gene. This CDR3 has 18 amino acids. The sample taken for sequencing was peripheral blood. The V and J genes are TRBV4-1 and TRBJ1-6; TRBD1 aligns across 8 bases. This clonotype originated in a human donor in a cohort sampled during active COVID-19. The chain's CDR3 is CASSQLRRQGTYNSPLHF. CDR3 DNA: TGCGCCAGCAGCCAGCTCCGGAGACAGGGGACCTATAATTCACCCCTCCACTTT.